The 17 T cell receptor beta chains listed next were all sequenced from one sample in a study of cytomegalovirus exposure and HLA in healthy donors. 13 Jbeta primers and 60 Vbeta primers were used for the PCR. The protocol was immunoSEQ multiplex PCR, while the TCRdb copy is restricted to in-frame clones and leaves out a portion. Of some 130,000 clones listed, around 80% are singletons. The sample taken for sequencing was PBMCs. The origin of the receptors is a man aged 30 to 45 in good health.

This chain links TRBV27 with TRBJ2-3; perhaps TRBD2 as D (5 bases). V was shortened by 10 bases and J by 0 bases, with 8 bases between the two germline ends. Looked up from germline, CDR1 is MNHEY and CDR2 is SMNVEV (reference sequence). CDR3 length: 12 amino acids. CDR3 sequence: CATRTSTDTQYF. CDR3 nucleotide sequence: TGTGCCACCCGGACTAGCACAGATACGCAGTATTTT.

This chain links TRBV19 with TRBJ2-1, with 7 bases lining up with TRBD2. Unmatched junction bases numbered 7, after V lost 7 bases and J lost 4 bases. CDR3 size: 14 residues. Looked up from germline, CDR1 is LNHDA and CDR2 is SQIVND (reference sequence). The CDR3 sequence is CASKPSGPYNEQFF. In DNA, the CDR3 is TGTGCCAGTAAGCCTAGCGGACCTTACAATGAGCAGTTCTTC.

The V call is TRBV4-1, the J call TRBJ1-2; 10 nucleotides agree with TRBD1. CDR1 is MGHRA, CDR2 YSYEKL, per germline. The CDR3 totals 17 residues. The trim removed 3 bases at V and 4 bases at J, leaving 11 bases unmatched. The CDR3 nucleotides are TGCGCCAGCAGCCACCTATCCGGGACAGGGGATAGCTATGGCTACACCTTC. As protein: CASSHLSGTGDSYGYTF.

The chain is built from TRBV7-8 and TRBJ2-1; D might be TRBD2 (6 bases). With 1 base removed from V and 0 bases from J, the gap between germline ends came to 10 bases. Germline assignment: CDR1 SGHVS and CDR2 FQNEAQ. The CDR3 is 16 amino acids. The CDR3: CASSLGGSGSYNEQFF. CDR3 nucleotides: TGTGCCAGCAGCTTAGGGGGTAGCGGCTCCTACAATGAGCAGTTCTTC.

In nucleotides, the CDR3 is TGCAGCGTTGAAGATCAGGCTAGCGGGAGTCAGTACGAGCAGTACTTC. This codes for CSVEDQASGSQYEQYF. V usage is TRBV29-1 and J usage is TRBJ2-7, with 10 positions matching TRBD2. CDR3 length: 16 residues. Germline-derived CDR1 and CDR2 are SQVTM and ANQGSEA. V was pared by 0 bases and J by 4 bases, with 9 bases of the junction left unmatched.

This chain joins TRBV18 and TRBJ2-5; TRBD1 agrees at 7 bases. The CDR3 totals 15 residues. Germline-derived CDR1 and CDR2 are KGHSH and LQKENI. The V gene end was trimmed by 8 bases and the J gene end by 4 bases; junction bases not matched to a gene: 13. CDR3 sequence (DNA): TGTGCCAGCGGCCCAGGACAGGCAAAAGGAGAGACCCAGTACTTC. Amino acid sequence: CASGPGQAKGETQYF.

The chain recombines TRBV5-4 with TRBJ2-7; tentatively, D is TRBD2 (5 bases). In germline, CDR1 is SGHNT, CDR2 YYREEE (reference sequence). V gave up 4 bases and J gave up 1 base, with 9 bases separating them. CDR3 length: 13 amino acids. The CDR3 sequence is CASSRAASYEQYF. The DNA for the CDR3 is TGTGCCAGCAGCAGAGCGGCATCCTACGAGCAGTACTTC.

The V call is TRBV5-6, the J call TRBJ1-2; weak D call: TRBD1 (6 bases). CDR1 and CDR2 (germline): SGHDT, YYEEEE. There are 15 residues in the CDR3. V was cut by 3 bases and J by 8 bases, with 20 bases left in between. CDR3 amino acids: CASSWPQGLRGGYTF. In DNA, the CDR3 is TGTGCCAGCAGCTGGCCCCAGGGTCTTAGGGGGGGCTACACCTTC.

The V and J genes are TRBV9 and TRBJ1-5; D uncertain. Germline V CDR1 and CDR2: SGDLS, YYNGEE. Trimming removed 3 bases from V and 0 bases from J, with 10 bases in between. CDR3 length equals 15 residues. The CDR3 region has the DNA TGTGCCAGCAGCGAGGGAGCTTATAGCAATCAGCCCCAGCATTTT. Translated, it gives CASSEGAYSNQPQHF.

This clone appeared a few times. The chain links TRBV14 to TRBJ2-2; tentatively, D is TRBD2 (6 bases). The CDR3 runs 15 residues. Germline V lookup: CDR1 SGHDN, CDR2 FVKESK. Trimming stripped 3 bases from V and 4 bases from J, with 12 bases between. In DNA form, the CDR3 reads TGTGCCAGCAGCCATCCCGGGAGCTTCACCGGGGAGCTGTTTTTT. Protein product: CASSHPGSFTGELFF.

The rearrangement links TRBV27 to TRBJ2-7; 10 bases agree with TRBD1. Per germline, CDR1 MNHEY and CDR2 SMNVEV (reference sequence). The CDR3 is 16 residues long. The junction had 6 bases not matched to a gene; V was cut back by 2 bases and J by 2 bases. CDR3 residues: CASSLLGGTGAYEQYF. The DNA for the CDR3 is TGTGCCAGCAGTTTACTGGGTGGGACAGGGGCCTACGAGCAGTACTTC.

V and J are TRBV11-3 and TRBJ2-5, with a weak D call TRBD2 (6 bases). The CDR3 covers 14 residues. Germline CDR1 is SGHNT and CDR2 is YENEEA. With 7 bases removed from V and 6 bases from J, the gap between germline ends came to 18 bases. The CDR3 protein is CASNGRDLEKTQYF. For the CDR3, the DNA is TGTGCCAGCAATGGGCGGGACCTGGAAAAGACCCAGTACTTC.

The chain has TRBV4-1 and TRBJ2-3, with 8 bases aligning to TRBD1. J was trimmed by 1 base and V by 1 base; bases with no gene match: 13. Germline CDR1 MGHRA, CDR2 YSYEKL. The length of the CDR3 is 19 residues. This CDR3 is CASSQVGKRQGAGTDTQYF. CDR3 sequence (DNA): TGCGCCAGCAGCCAAGTCGGCAAGCGGCAGGGGGCTGGCACAGATACGCAGTATTTT.

This clone was seen a few times. This chain connects TRBV7-2 to TRBJ1-2; no clear D. Germline loops: CDR1 SGHTA, CDR2 FQGNSA. The V end was cut by 5 bases, the J end by 5 bases, with 18 bases between. The CDR3 length is 15 residues. CDR3 nucleotide sequence: TGTGCCAGCAGCCCTTCGATCGCGGCTAGGTATGGCTACACCTTC. Its protein is CASSPSIAARYGYTF.

The rearrangement uses TRBV7-9 and TRBJ1-2; TRBD1 matches 7 bases. J gave up 7 bases and V 5 bases, and 10 bases lay outside the gene matches. The germline CDR1 and CDR2 sequences are SEHNR and FQNEAQ (reference sequence). The CDR3 sequence is 14 residues long. The chain's CDR3 is CASSPRDSQGGYTF. CDR3 nucleotide sequence: TGTGCCAGCAGCCCGAGGGACAGTCAGGGTGGCTACACCTTC. The entire variable domain, with the rest obtained from reference TRBV7-9 and TRBJ1-2, is as follows: DTGVSQNPRHKITKRGQNVTFRCDPISEHNRLYWYRQTLGQGPEFLTYFQNEAQLEKSRLLSDRFSAERPKGSFSTLEIQRTEQGDSAMYLCASSPRDSQGGYTFGSGTRLTVV.

The V call is TRBV6-5, the J call TRBJ2-1, with 7 bases matching TRBD2. The CDR3 is 14 residues long. The V gene end was trimmed by 4 bases and the J gene end by 1 base; junction bases not matched to a gene: 1. Germline lookup yields CDR1 MNHEY and CDR2 SVGAGI. The CDR3 sequence: CASSSGGSYNEQFF. CDR3 coding DNA: TGTGCCAGCAGTTCGGGGGGATCCTACAATGAGCAGTTCTTC.

The chain is built from TRBV6-4 and TRBJ2-2; 9 nucleotides agree with TRBD1. The CDR3 covers 14 residues. In germline, CDR1 is MRHNA, CDR2 SNTAGT. The ends lost 6 bases at V and 4 bases at J; junction bases unmatched: 3. The DNA for the CDR3 is TGTGCCAGCAGAGGACAGGGGTCCACCGGGGAGCTGTTTTTT. Its protein is CASRGQGSTGELFF.